The T cell receptor beta chain described here comes from a study of blood T cells in healthy people across ages. Remarks on this clonotype: Its antigen remains unknown.

General study results and limits: The unsorted PBMCs prevented any conclusive comparison of naive versus antigen-experienced cells. As naive T cell percentage varied, TCR beta diversity correlated strongly with it.

Combining a sample-barcoded 5' primer with a J-beta primer mix, a second PCR ran for about 6 to 11 cycles. Via MiXCR, TCRdb re-called the 5' RACE reads, giving one row per CDR3 protein. The profile shows hundreds of thousands of distinct CDR3 sequences, about a quarter of them singletons. The sample was also reused in another study, on T cells of mothers and their children. That source notes: The study recruited a few healthy Caucasian mothers and their six children as donors.

What was sequenced was blood. The sequence came from a boy aged 10-17 years in good health.

The CDR3 spells CASSTQRGGLETQYF. The CDR3 region has the DNA TGTGCCAGCAGCACCCAGCGGGGGGGCCTGGAGACCCAGTACTTC. The chain employs TRBV6-1 and TRBJ2-5; 10 bases map to TRBD2. The germline CDR1 and CDR2 sequences are MNHNS and SASEGT. The CDR3 has 15 amino acids. V was clipped by 6 bases and J by 5 bases; unmatched bases: 9.